This TCR beta chain comes out of a study of PD-1 blockade in classical Hodgkin lymphoma. Overall study context: Nivolumab was administered to patients intravenously at 3 mg/kg every 2 weeks.

TCRdb's copy holds only in-frame clones and misses some; the assay was immunoSEQ multiplex PCR. The table includes about 110,000 clones, nearly 90% detected once. CDR3 length: 11 amino acids. With 5 bases removed from V and 10 bases from J, the gap between germline ends came to 9 bases. The germline CDR1 and CDR2 sequences are SGHRS and YFSETQ. Every patient was affected by relapse after autologous stem cell transplantation, while exposure to brentuximab vedotin was not uniform. The genes are TRBV5-1 and TRBJ2-2; D not certain. The material sequenced was peripheral blood mononuclear cells (PBMCs), taken before the second cycle of nivolumab. The clonotype comes from a human donor with classical Hodgkin lymphoma. The CDR3 bases are TGCGCCAGCAGAGAGCAAGAGGAGCTGTTTTTT. Translating it yields CASREQEELFF.